This TCR beta chain stems from a study of blood T cell repertoires in COVID-19 (dated by TCRdb to the early 2020s). Notes on the research overall: The collaborator samples originated in the United States, Italy and Spain and spanned the acute and convalescent phases of COVID-19. The samples were drawn from the first 160 participants of the ongoing ImmuneRACE study and from some 1,300 subjects provided by 6 global collaborators. The material from the prospective study consisted of cDNA or gDNA derived from T cells, B-cell-depleted T cells, or PBMCs. HLA class I and class II types, where available, came from metadata supplied by the sample provider rather than from assay-based typing. A de-identified subject ID, COVID-19 status, age in years and sex were almost always included in the sample metadata. Subjects who had been exposed to COVID-19, were actively infected with it, or had recovered from it provided the deeply sampled blood TCRbeta repertoires that made up the dataset. The repertoires were released in a freely available public database meant as a resource for research on the immune response to SARS-CoV-2. On the study overall, not on this receptor specifically: The amount of clinical and demographic metadata varied by source and participant and was provided uncurated.

TCRbeta CDR3 regions were amplified from genomic DNA using the immunoSEQ Assay, a bias-controlled multiplex PCR. Processing in the source paper ran as follows. Within the assay, amplification of reference gene primers was used to estimate how many nucleated cells each sample contained. Sequence reads were collapsed and filtered to measure the absolute abundance of every unique TCRbeta CDR3 rearrangement. For each sample, productive Simpson clonality was calculated as the square root of Simpson's diversity index across productive rearrangements. TCRdb provides this immuneACCESS table in a form limited to in-frame rearrangements. Some clones are lacking; in checked studies, under half of them reflect an unresolved V gene, and why the rest are absent is not known. V and J calls and clone size come straight from that table; D and trimming were deduced from the DNA. This sample comprises approximately 300,000 clones, 80% to 85% of them detected only once. The biggest ten clones account for approximately 14% of the sample.

One collaborating source in Seattle enrolled patients while the patients were actively infected and followed the patients over time throughout the course of disease. Each collaborating institution followed its own protocols to collect whole blood in K2EDTA tubes. For TCRbeta analysis, collaborators shipped samples in one of three forms: frozen whole blood, isolated PBMCs, or DNA extracted from either of those sample types. On this clone itself: Its cognate antigen has yet to be identified. No much larger clonotype is one base removed from it; base qualities were not supplied.

Sequencing input: peripheral blood. This TCR was recovered from a person aged 65 to 85 with COVID-19, enrolled during active disease.

In nucleotide form, the sequence is TGTGCCAGCAGCTTGGGGGCAGGGGTGCCCGGGGAGCTGTTTTTT. Its protein product is CASSLGAGVPGELFF. Here the chain combines TRBV5-5 and TRBJ2-2, and the D gene may be TRBD1, 6 bases matching. The CDR3 spans 15 residues, from the cysteine through the phenylalanine. This entry keeps only the CDR3 DNA: 45 bases, framed from base 1. V is reduced by 0 bases and J by 6 bases, leaving a spacing of 12 bases between them. Per the germline V gene (reference sequence), SGHKS is the CDR1 and YYEKEE is the CDR2.